The table lists the clone carrying this TCR beta chain with many counts. The data originate from a study of T cells after yellow fever vaccination. V lost 5 bases and J lost 1, with 12 bases in between. This CDR3 has 15 residues. Germline CDR1 SGHKS, CDR2 YYEKEE (reference sequence). TCRdb processed the 5' RACE reads anew with MiXCR; each CDR3 protein has one entry. The data show some 110,000 distinct CDR3 sequences, with 7% to 8.5% seen just once and about 25% held by the top ten. This chain connects TRBV5-5 to TRBJ2-2; D uncertain. The sequence was collected from a man in his thirties or forties who received the YFV17D yellow fever vaccine. The specimen was CD8+ T cells sorted from PBMCs, collected 45 days after the yellow fever booster vaccination. The CDR3 DNA is TGTGCCAGCAGTTGGATAGAGATGAACACCGGGGAGCTGTTTTTT. This gives the protein CASSWIEMNTGELFF.